Below are 8 T cell receptor beta chains sequenced from a single sample in a study of PD-1 blockade in mismatch repair-deficient tumors. Produced via immunoSEQ multiplex PCR; TCRdb's table is partial and in-frame only. Of roughly 48,000 clones in the sample, approximately 80% were seen once. The sample in question was PBMCs, obtained before pembrolizumab treatment. These receptors originate from an adult with mismatch repair-deficient cancer.

V usage is TRBV19 and J usage is TRBJ1-5; the D gene is possibly TRBD1 (6 bases). Germline CDR1 is LNHDA and CDR2 is SQIVND (reference sequence). This CDR3 spans 17 amino acids. V was clipped by 2 bases and J by 1 base, with 15 bases between them. The CDR3 protein is CASSIRGQKWSNQPQHF. The CDR3 region has the DNA TGTGCCAGTAGTATAAGAGGACAGAAGTGGAGCAATCAGCCCCAGCATTTT.

The sample holds one count of this clone. V gene TRBV30 combines with J gene TRBJ1-1; 9 bases are shared with TRBD1. Trimming cost V 8 bases and J 1 base; bases outside gene matches: 8. CDR1 is GTSNPN and CDR2 is SVGIG in the germline V gene (reference sequence). CDR3 length: 14 amino acids. The CDR3 loop is CARGWGQGNTEAFF. CDR3 in DNA: TGTGCCCGAGGGTGGGGACAGGGGAACACTGAAGCTTTCTTT.

This clone was observed a handful of times. V gene TRBV5-8 combines with J gene TRBJ2-7; D is perhaps TRBD1 (5 bases). With 0 bases removed from V and 5 bases from J, the gap between germline ends came to 12 bases. The CDR3 consists of 14 residues. Germline V CDR1 and CDR2: SGHTS, YDEGEE. This CDR3 is CASSLVGVRNEQYF. Written as DNA, the CDR3 is TGTGCCAGCAGCTTGGTAGGGGTTAGAAACGAGCAGTACTTC.

In its sample, this clone was seen a few times. The chain employs TRBV11-2 and TRBJ2-7; D is unclear. V lost 7 bases and J 0 bases, leaving 10 bases between the germline ends. Germline V gives CDR1 SGHAT, CDR2 FQNNGV. This CDR3 is 13 amino acids long. Written as DNA, the CDR3 is TGTGCCAGCACCCTTACCCGCTCCTACGAGCAGTACTTC. This translates into CASTLTRSYEQYF.

The chain has TRBV4-1 and TRBJ2-5; possibly TRBD1 for D (6 bases). Looked up from germline, CDR1 is MGHRA and CDR2 is YSYEKL. The CDR3 runs 14 residues. Trimming took off 2 bases at V and 9 bases at J, with 16 bases between the two ends. CDR3 in amino acids: CASSQWTARAAQYF. For the CDR3, the DNA is TGCGCCAGCAGCCAATGGACAGCCCGGGCGGCCCAGTACTTC.

The V and J genes are TRBV6-1 and TRBJ1-5; 7 bases align to TRBD1. This CDR3 spans 17 amino acids. V shed 4 bases, J shed 9 bases, and the junction held 18 bases outside the gene matches. Germline V lookup: CDR1 MNHNS, CDR2 SASEGT. This CDR3 reads CASSALGGQVEWLPQHF. The CDR3 bases are TGTGCCAGCAGTGCTTTGGGCGGACAGGTTGAATGGCTGCCCCAGCATTTT.

With respect to this clone: At the DNA level, this CDR3 is encoded by other sequences in the same sample as well. The gene calls are TRBV7-2 and TRBJ2-7, with a possible D match to TRBD1 (6 bases). This CDR3 is 13 amino acids long. V lost 4 bases and J 2 bases, leaving 9 bases between the germline ends. The V gene's germline CDR1 is SGHTA and CDR2 FQGNSA. In DNA form, the CDR3 reads TGTGCCAGCAGCTCTACAGGGACCTACGAGCAGTACTTC. It encodes CASSSTGTYEQYF.

The chain is built from TRBV19 and TRBJ2-2; 14 bases fit TRBD2. CDR3 length: 16 amino acids. CDR1 LNHDA and CDR2 SQIVND come from the germline V gene (reference sequence). V lost 8 bases, J lost 8 bases, and 10 bases stayed unmatched. The chain's CDR3 is CASLSGLAGAVGELFF. In DNA form, the CDR3 reads TGTGCCAGTCTTTCGGGACTAGCGGGAGCGGTGGGGGAGCTGTTTTTT.